This TCR beta chain was observed in a study of cytomegalovirus exposure and HLA in healthy donors. Study findings and constraints: Evidence from a later analysis indicated that most CMV-associated TCR beta chains looked HLA-restricted.

The donors gave bone marrow, and they were healthy. This CDR3 spans 14 amino acids. Looked up from germline, CDR1 is GTSNPN and CDR2 is SVGIG (reference sequence). The V segment lost 2 bases and the J segment 8 bases; nucleotides outside the gene matches: 9. Details on this clone: The antigen remains undetermined.

The primer mix had 60 Vbeta and 13 Jbeta primers. Clones were sequenced by immunoSEQ multiplex PCR, and TCRdb holds only the in-frame ones, with some missing. The sample lists roughly 190,000 clones; around 86% were seen once. The source material was PBMCs. The chain carries TRBV30 and TRBJ1-2, with TRBD1 matching 9 bases. The sequence came from a woman between 45 and 60 years old in good health and CMV-seropositive. CDR3 in amino acids: CAWSRQGDPPGYTF. Here the CDR3 DNA reads TGTGCCTGGAGTAGACAGGGGGATCCCCCCGGCTACACCTTC.